Listed here are 9 T cell receptor beta chains from one sample, sequenced in a study of blood T cell repertoires in COVID-19. The table came from immunoSEQ multiplex PCR; TCRdb's copy has only in-frame clones and leaves some out. The sample consists of fewer than 350,000 clones, 75% to 90% of them appearing once. Sequenced input: PBMCs or T cells enriched from blood (not recorded which). Receptor source: a man aged 55 to 69 who had recovered from COVID-19.

V usage is TRBV7-6 and J usage is TRBJ2-1; TRBD1 matches at 7 bases. The germline gives CDR1 SGHVS, CDR2 FNYEAQ. This CDR3 is 16 amino acids long. Trimming removed 5 bases from V and 6 bases from J; junction bases left unmatched: 13. The DNA of the CDR3 is TGTGCCAGCAGCCCTGGGGTAGGGGGCAAGGTCAATGAGCAGTTCTTC. Its protein is CASSPGVGGKVNEQFF. The full variable domain, rest sourced from reference TRBV7-6 and TRBJ2-1, is GAGVSQSPRYKVTKRGQDVALRCDPISGHVSLYWYRQALGQGPEFLTYFNYEAQQDKSGLPNDRFSAERPEGSISTLTIQRTEQRDSAMYRCASSPGVGGKVNEQFFGPGTRLTVL.

The rearrangement joins TRBV5-3 to TRBJ2-6; 7 positions agree with TRBD1. Being an ORF, TRBV5-3 has a function that is uncertain. J was trimmed by 2 bases and V by 5 bases; bases with no gene match: 4. The CDR3 is 15 amino acids. The CDR3 DNA reads TGTGCCAGAAGGCCTGACAGGGCTGGGGCCAACGTCCTGACTTTC. Its protein product is CARRPDRAGANVLTF.

The rearrangement uses TRBV2 and TRBJ2-3; 7 bases line up with TRBD1. V shed 6 bases and J 2 bases; nucleotides not matched to a gene: 8. The CDR3 has 15 residues. Germline V CDR1 and CDR2: SNHLY, FYNNEI. The CDR3 DNA sequence: TGTGCCAGCAGGCTACAGGGGTTAAACACAGATACGCAGTATTTT. Its translation is CASRLQGLNTDTQYF.

The chain is built from TRBV30 and TRBJ2-7, with a weak D call TRBD1 (5 bases). The V end lost 3 bases, the J end lost 1 base, and 7 bases lay between the germline ends. Per the germline V gene, CDR1 is GTSNPN and CDR2 is SVGIG (reference sequence). This CDR3 has 12 residues. The DNA for the CDR3 is TGTGCCTGGAGCAGGGCATCCTACGAGCAGTACTTC. Translating it yields CAWSRASYEQYF.

The chain combines TRBV6-4 with TRBJ2-1, with a tentative D call TRBD2 (6 bases). V lost 3 bases, J lost 6 bases, and 12 bases lay in between. This CDR3 has 14 amino acids. Germline-derived CDR1 and CDR2 are MRHNA and SNTAGT. The CDR3 is CASSETGEGNEQFF. Here the CDR3 DNA reads TGTGCCAGCAGTGAAACGGGAGAAGGCAATGAGCAGTTCTTC.

J is TRBJ1-4 and V is TRBV2, with 7 bases lining up with TRBD1. Germline trimming cut 6 bases from V and 7 bases from J; bases unmatched to any gene: 8. The CDR3 has 14 residues. The germline gives CDR1 SNHLY, CDR2 FYNNEI. The CDR3 bases are TGTGCCAGCAGGCCGACAGGGCCTAGTGAAAAACTGTTTTTT. Translating gives CASRPTGPSEKLFF.

V is TRBV5-4 and J is TRBJ2-3; D is perhaps TRBD2 (5 bases). This CDR3 has 14 residues. Germline V gene sequence: CDR1 SGHNT, CDR2 YYREEE (reference sequence). Between the trimmed V and J ends, which lost 4 bases and 1 base, there was a span of 10 bases. CDR3 region: CASSTGSGTDTQYF. For the CDR3, the DNA is TGTGCCAGCAGCACGGGGAGCGGCACAGATACGCAGTATTTT.

The V gene is TRBV19, the J gene TRBJ2-5; maybe TRBD1 (6 bases). The CDR3 is 14 amino acids. CDR1 and CDR2 from the germline V gene are LNHDA and SQIVND (reference sequence). V was clipped by 6 bases and J by 1 base, with 12 bases between them. CDR3 nucleotide sequence: TGTGCCAGTAGGATAACAGGGTCCCAAGAGACCCAGTACTTC. As protein: CASRITGSQETQYF.

The CDR3 sequence: CASSPPTSGGNIQYF. The CDR3 DNA reads TGTGCCAGCAGCCCCCCGACTAGCGGGGGAAACATTCAGTACTTC. The V gene is TRBV11-1, the J gene TRBJ2-4; 12 bases are shared with TRBD2. Germline CDR1 SGHAT, CDR2 FQDESV (reference sequence). V shed 5 bases and J 6 bases; nucleotides not matched to a gene: 5. The CDR3 consists of 15 residues.